Shown below are 32 T cell receptor beta chains from a single sample sequenced in a study of T cells in Graves' hyperthyroidism and ophthalmopathy. Amplification yielded TCR beta CDR3 regions, with RNA transcripts as the source. First-round RT-PCR targeting the TCR CDR3 was performed with the HTBI primer set. TCRdb independently ran MiXCR on the multiplex PCR reads; one entry per CDR3 protein. Altogether about 290,000 distinct CDR3 sequences are present, roughly an eighth being singletons, with the ten largest covering approximately 7.9%. The sample was blood. The receptors were sampled from a woman aged 40 to 50 with Graves' hyperthyroidism.

Concerning this clonotype itself: Possible read error: a much larger clone is one base away. This sequence joins TRBV14 and TRBJ1-1; D might be TRBD1 (6 bases). The germline V gene has CDR1 SGHDN and CDR2 FVKESK. The CDR3 has 13 amino acids. DNA of the CDR3: TGTGCCAGCAGCGCCCAGGGGAACATTGAAGCTTTCTTT. This translates into CASSAQGNIEAFF.

The chain joins TRBV7-2 to TRBJ2-2; D remains ambiguous. V was cut by 1 base and J by 6 bases, with 9 bases left in between. The CDR3 totals 14 residues. The germline V gene encodes CDR1 SGHTA and CDR2 FQGNSA. This chain's CDR3 is CASSLDLTPGELFF. The CDR3 DNA is TGTGCCAGCAGCTTAGATTTGACCCCCGGGGAGCTGTTTTTT.

Ten or more counts support this clonotype. The V and J genes are TRBV15 and TRBJ2-1; 10 bases are a match to TRBD2. This CDR3 region has 16 residues. J gave up 8 bases and V 1 base, and 8 bases lay outside the gene matches. The germline V gene has CDR1 LNHNV and CDR2 YYDKDF (reference sequence). As DNA, the CDR3 is TGTGCCACCAGCAGAGCACTGAGCGGGAGGGGCGATGAGCAGTTCTTC. Amino acid sequence: CATSRALSGRGDEQFF.

This clonotype was recorded at least ten times. The chain couples TRBV29-1 to TRBJ1-1; 7 nucleotides agree with TRBD1. V dropped 4 bases and J dropped 1; count of bases not matched to a gene: 0. This CDR3 comprises 12 residues. Germline V CDR1 and CDR2: SQVTM, ANQGSEA. CDR3 nucleotides: TGCAGCGTTGGGACAGGGAACACTGAAGCTTTCTTT. Translation gives CSVGTGNTEAFF.

The chain joins TRBV9 to TRBJ2-1; TRBD1 aligns across 7 bases. Germline CDR1 is SGDLS and CDR2 is YYNGEE. The J segment lost 6 bases and the V segment lost 0 bases, leaving 6 bases of the junction unmatched. The CDR3 runs to 15 residues. Written as DNA, the CDR3 is TGTGCCAGCAGCGTAGTAGGGGGCGCCAGCAATGAGCAGTTCTTC. Its protein is CASSVVGGASNEQFF.

This chain links TRBV2 with TRBJ2-1; 9 bases align to TRBD1. The CDR3 contains 15 residues. In germline, CDR1 is SNHLY, CDR2 FYNNEI. V trimming: 6 bases; J trimming: 4 bases; junction bases outside the gene matches: 7. CDR3 in amino acids: CASSNRDRDYNEQFF. Here the CDR3 DNA reads TGTGCCAGCAGCAACCGGGACAGGGATTACAATGAGCAGTTCTTC.

This clonotype was counted ten times or more. The chain has TRBV6-1 and TRBJ1-1; TRBD1 might be the D (5 bases). V was pared by 8 bases and J by 4 bases, with 14 bases between. The CDR3 spans 13 residues. The germline gives CDR1 MNHNS, CDR2 SASEGT. The CDR3 DNA sequence: TGTGCCAGCCTCCTAAGGGGCCCCACTGAAGCTTTCTTT. It translates to CASLLRGPTEAFF.

At least ten counts were recorded for this clonotype. The chain has TRBV29-1 and TRBJ1-2; 7 positions agree with TRBD1. V shed 6 bases and J 1 base; nucleotides not matched to a gene: 14. This CDR3 has 16 residues. The germline V gene encodes CDR1 SQVTM and CDR2 ANQGSEA. CDR3 region: CSVTPPGTARNYGYTF. The CDR3 nucleotides are TGCAGCGTGACCCCCCCCGGGACAGCCCGTAACTATGGCTACACCTTC.

This clonotype has a count of ten or more. This rearrangement joins TRBV9 to TRBJ2-7; perhaps TRBD1 as D (5 bases). The CDR3 consists of 14 residues. Germline lookup yields CDR1 SGDLS and CDR2 YYNGEE. Deletions cut 0 bases from V and 4 bases from J, with 11 bases between. The CDR3 is CASSVEWGGYEQYF. Here the CDR3 DNA reads TGTGCCAGCAGCGTAGAGTGGGGCGGATACGAGCAGTACTTC.

This clonotype was found many times. The chain is built from TRBV4-1 and TRBJ1-1; D may be TRBD1 (5 bases). The V gene lost 3 bases and the J gene lost 2 bases, with 7 bases spanning the gap. Germline lookup yields CDR1 MGHRA and CDR2 YSYEKL. The CDR3 is 13 amino acids. CDR3: CASSHQGNTEAFF. In DNA, the CDR3 is TGCGCCAGCAGCCATCAGGGTAACACTGAAGCTTTCTTT.

The sample holds many counts of this clonotype. The V and J genes are TRBV3-1 and TRBJ2-1, with TRBD2 matching over 8 bases. This CDR3 comprises 16 residues. The germline gives CDR1 LGHDT, CDR2 YNNKEL (reference sequence). J gave up 2 bases and V 3 bases, and 6 bases lay outside the gene matches. Here the CDR3 reads CASSQSGLGPYNEQFF. In DNA form, the CDR3 reads TGTGCCAGCAGCCAGTCGGGACTAGGGCCCTACAATGAGCAGTTCTTC.

This clonotype was seen at least ten times. This chain links TRBV9 with TRBJ2-1; unclear D gene. CDR1 and CDR2 (germline): SGDLS, YYNGEE. V lost 0 bases and J lost 3, with 7 bases in between. CDR3 length: 14 residues. DNA for the CDR3: TGTGCCAGCAGCGTAGCGTTGGGCTACAATGAGCAGTTCTTC. Translation gives CASSVALGYNEQFF.

This clonotype has a count of ten or more. The gene calls are TRBV12-3 or TRBV12-4 and TRBJ2-4; tentatively, D is TRBD1 (5 bases). This CDR3 has 14 residues. Trimming cost V 4 bases and J 7 bases, with 14 bases left between them. CDR3 sequence: CASSSQGASNIQYF. The CDR3 DNA reads TGTGCCAGCAGTTCTCAGGGCGCAAGTAACATTCAGTACTTC.

This clonotype was recorded many times. V gene TRBV18 combines with J gene TRBJ1-1, with D possibly TRBD1 on 5 matching bases. Germline V gene data show CDR1 as KGHSH and CDR2 as LQKENI. This CDR3 is built from 13 residues. Trimming removed 4 bases from V and 1 base from J, with 7 bases in between. CDR3 sequence: CASSQDTNTEAFF. CDR3 bases: TGTGCCAGCTCACAGGACACGAACACTGAAGCTTTCTTT.

V is TRBV28 and J is TRBJ2-1, with 7 bases matching TRBD2. Germline V gene lookup returns CDR1 MDHEN and CDR2 SYDVKM. With V trimmed by 3 bases and J by 3 bases, 2 bases remained unmatched. This CDR3 comprises 14 residues. CDR3: CASSFRDYYNEQFF. CDR3 coding DNA: TGTGCCAGCAGTTTCCGGGACTACTACAATGAGCAGTTCTTC.

A few counts support this clonotype. The chain recombines TRBV20-1 with TRBJ2-3, with 10 nucleotides matching TRBD2. The germline CDR1 and CDR2 sequences are DFQATT and SNEGSKA (reference sequence). The V gene end was trimmed by 0 bases and the J gene end by 0 bases; junction bases not matched to a gene: 9. CDR3 length: 18 amino acids. The CDR3 region has the DNA TGCAGTGCTAGAGATCCAAGCGGGGGGGATGTGAGCACAGATACGCAGTATTTT. Its protein product is CSARDPSGGDVSTDTQYF.

This clonotype has a handful of counts. The chain employs TRBV20-1 and TRBJ2-5; 7 positions match TRBD2. Trimming removed 6 bases from V and 1 base from J; junction bases left unmatched: 5. CDR1 is DFQATT, CDR2 SNEGSKA, per germline (reference sequence). This CDR3 region has 13 residues. The CDR3 DNA reads TGCAGTGCCCGGAGGGAGGGCCAAGAGACCCAGTACTTC. Its protein is CSARREGQETQYF.

The chain joins TRBV6-1 to TRBJ2-4; D is uncertain. The CDR3 runs 11 residues. Between the trimmed V and J ends, which lost 1 base and 9 bases, there was a span of 4 bases. Per the germline V gene, CDR1 is MNHNS and CDR2 is SASEGT. The CDR3 DNA reads TGTGCCAGCAGTGAAGTGGTCATTCAGTACTTC. It translates to CASSEVVIQYF.

CDR3 coding DNA: TGTGCCAGCAGTCCCGACAGGGTCACTGAAGCTTTCTTT. Translated: CASSPDRVTEAFF. The V gene is TRBV28, the J gene TRBJ1-1; 7 nucleotides agree with TRBD1. The CDR3 runs 13 residues. The V and J ends lost 5 bases and 4 bases, in that order; junction bases with no gene match: 4. Germline CDR1 and CDR2: MDHEN and SYDVKM.

This clonotype was detected many times. The V gene is TRBV3-1, the J gene TRBJ2-1; D is undetermined. V gave up 4 bases and J gave up 0 bases, with 7 bases separating them. The CDR3 extends over 14 amino acids. The germline gives CDR1 LGHDT, CDR2 YNNKEL (reference sequence). The CDR3 spells CASSLPDSYNEQFF. CDR3 sequence (DNA): TGTGCCAGCAGCCTCCCGGACTCCTACAATGAGCAGTTCTTC.

In its sample, this clonotype was seen many times. This chain connects TRBV7-9 to TRBJ2-7; 11 bases map to TRBD2. Germline lookup yields CDR1 SEHNR and CDR2 FQNEAQ (reference sequence). V was pared by 4 bases and J by 7 bases, with 6 bases of the junction left unmatched. This CDR3 comprises 14 residues. CDR3 sequence (DNA): TGTGCCAGCAGCTCGACTAGCGGGATTAGAGAGCAGTACTTC. Translated: CASSSTSGIREQYF.

This clonotype has a count of ten or more. The chain links TRBV28 to TRBJ1-4, with TRBD1 matching 9 bases. The CDR3 has 13 residues. Germline assignment: CDR1 MDHEN and CDR2 SYDVKM. V lost 6 bases to trimming and J lost 12 bases; unmatched junction nucleotides: 8. CDR3 protein: CASSPGQGLELFF. CDR3 nucleotides: TGTGCCAGCAGCCCGGGACAGGGACTGGAACTGTTTTTT. Using reference TRBV28 and TRBJ1-4 for the parts outside the CDR3, the full variable domain is DVKVTQSSRYLVKRTGEKVFLECVQDMDHENMFWYRQDPGLGLRLIYFSYDVKMKEKGDIPEGYSVSREKKERFSLILESASTNQTSMYLCASSPGQGLELFFGSGTQLSVL.

This clonotype was counted at least ten times. DNA for the CDR3: TGCAGTGCTACAAGAGAGGGTGGTCTTTATGGCTACACCTTC. Its protein product is CSATREGGLYGYTF. The chain joins TRBV20-1 to TRBJ1-2; D not certain. The CDR3 is 14 residues long. Looked up from germline, CDR1 is DFQATT and CDR2 is SNEGSKA (reference sequence). Trimming left V 4 bases short and J 5 bases short, with 17 bases between.

This clonotype has ten or more counts. The rearrangement joins TRBV2 to TRBJ1-2; 9 positions match TRBD1. The CDR3 has 13 amino acids. The germline V gene has CDR1 SNHLY and CDR2 FYNNEI. The CDR3, as DNA: TGTGCTACCTTCTTGGGGACAGGGAACGGCTACACCTTC. It translates to CATFLGTGNGYTF.

In this sample, this clonotype turned up many times. The chain is built from TRBV6-1 and TRBJ2-1, with 10 positions matching TRBD2. The germline gives CDR1 MNHNS, CDR2 SASEGT. Germline trimming cut 4 bases from V and 9 bases from J; bases unmatched to any gene: 9. CDR3 size: 15 residues. CDR3 residues: CASSARLAGAVEQFF. The CDR3 DNA is TGTGCCAGCAGTGCCCGACTAGCGGGTGCTGTTGAGCAGTTCTTC.

This clonotype was seen ten or more times. The rearrangement uses TRBV7-9 and TRBJ2-3; 8 nucleotides match TRBD2. There are 18 residues in the CDR3. V gave up 3 bases and J gave up 0 bases; unmatched junction bases: 11. Germline lookup yields CDR1 SEHNR and CDR2 FQNEAQ (reference sequence). This CDR3 reads CASSFASASGSSTDTQYF. The CDR3 DNA sequence: TGTGCCAGCAGCTTTGCCTCTGCTAGCGGGTCCAGCACAGATACGCAGTATTTT.

The table lists this clonotype with many counts. V usage is TRBV24-1 and J usage is TRBJ2-7; TRBD2 matches 8 bases. V dropped 3 bases and J dropped 7; count of bases not matched to a gene: 4. This CDR3 is built from 13 residues. Per germline, CDR1 KGHDR and CDR2 SFDVKD. The CDR3 DNA reads as TGTGCCACCAGTGATCGGGAGGGGAAGGAGCAGTACTTC. It codes for CATSDREGKEQYF.

This clonotype has at least ten counts. This chain links TRBV11-3 with TRBJ2-1; 9 bases line up with TRBD1. Germline loops: CDR1 SGHNT, CDR2 YENEEA. The CDR3 covers 15 residues. J lost 7 bases, V lost 4 bases, and 8 bases had no gene match. The CDR3 bases are TGTGCCAGCAGCTCCCGGACAGGGGAAATAAATGAGCAGTTCTTC. Its translation is CASSSRTGEINEQFF.

This clonotype was counted at least ten times. The chain couples TRBV11-2 to TRBJ1-2; D remains unclear. Looked up from germline, CDR1 is SGHAT and CDR2 is FQNNGV. There are 13 residues in the CDR3. V gave up 3 bases and J gave up 8 bases, with 13 bases separating them. The CDR3 coding sequence is TGTGCCAGCAGCTTGGCCGGGCGACGAGGCTACACCTTC. Translating gives CASSLAGRRGYTF.

The CDR3 nucleotides are TGTGCCAGCAGTTTAGGCAGGCTGGCTACGCAGTATTTT. Its protein is CASSLGRLATQYF. The chain employs TRBV12-3 or TRBV12-4 and TRBJ2-3; no firm D call. Trimming took off 1 base at V and 8 bases at J, with 10 bases between the two ends. The CDR3 has 13 residues.

This clonotype was seen a few times. The chain recombines TRBV20-1 with TRBJ1-2; no clear D gene. Looked up from germline, CDR1 is DFQATT and CDR2 is SNEGSKA (reference sequence). The CDR3 length is 14 residues. The ends were cut back, 2 bases at V and 4 bases at J, with 14 bases in the middle. The CDR3 bases are TGCAGTGCTAGACCCCGGGATATAATCTATGGCTACACCTTC. It encodes CSARPRDIIYGYTF.

This clonotype was counted only a few times. The gene calls are TRBV10-3 and TRBJ2-1; TRBD2 is a possible D gene (5 bases). The CDR3 is 13 residues long. Germline CDR1 is ENHRY and CDR2 is SYGVKD. The V and J ends lost 0 bases and 10 bases respectively, with 10 bases between them. The CDR3 DNA follows: TGTGCCATCAGTGAGTCGGGAGCAGGCGAGCAGTTCTTC. Encoded protein: CAISESGAGEQFF.